A selection of T cell receptor beta chains follows, all from one sample in a study of blood T cell repertoires in COVID-19. The data were produced by immunoSEQ multiplex PCR, yet TCRdb's version contains in-frame clones alone and is incomplete. The profile shows about 150,000 clones, around 84% of them singletons. The sample comprised peripheral blood. The receptor source for this set is a man at least 80 years old with acute or convalescent COVID-19. Each CDR3 is given with its conserved first and last residue. A D gene is named only where the DNA matches it firmly. Not every row has a clone size; where given, it reads once, few, many or a size class.

d_gene,v_gene,abundance,j_gene,CDR3nt,CDR3aa
TRBD1,TRBV7-9,-,TRBJ1-4,TGTGCCAGCAGTTTCGGACAGGCAGAAGGTGAAAAACTGTTTTTT,CASSFGQAEGEKLFF
-,TRBV5-4,-,TRBJ2-3,TGTGCCAGCAGCTTGAAAGCCTCAGGGAACACAGATACGCAGTATTTT,CASSLKASGNTDTQYF
TRBD1,TRBV7-2,few,TRBJ1-6,TGTGCCAGCAGCTTAGGGACAGGCTATAATTCACCCCTCCACTTT,CASSLGTGYNSPLHF
-,TRBV5-1,-,TRBJ2-1,TGCGCCAGCAGCTTGGCCTCGGAGGTCAGTGAGCAGTTCTTC,CASSLASEVSEQFF
-,TRBV20-1,-,TRBJ1-4,TGCAGTGCTAAGCTTAATGAAAAACTGTTTTTT,CSAKLNEKLFF
TRBD2,TRBV5-1,-,TRBJ2-3,TGCGCCAGCAGCTTGGGACTAGCGGGGTACACAGATACGCAGTATTTT,CASSLGLAGYTDTQYF
TRBD1,TRBV29-1,-,TRBJ1-1,TGCAGCGTGCGGGACAGGTGGGAAGCTTTCTTT,CSVRDRWEAFF
TRBD1,TRBV30,-,TRBJ2-2,TGTGCCTGGGGTACAGGGGACGCCGGGGAGCTGTTTTTT,CAWGTGDAGELFF
-,TRBV5-1,once,TRBJ2-5,TGCGCCAGCAGCCAGGGACTTCCGCAAGAGACCCAGTACTTC,CASSQGLPQETQYF
TRBD1,TRBV11-1,-,TRBJ2-5,TGTGCCAGCAGCTCGGACAGGGGGGAGACCCAGTACTTC,CASSSDRGETQYF
-,TRBV18,-,TRBJ2-7,TGTGCCAGCTCACCACCAATCGGGGCAGGGGATAACGAGCAGTACTTC,CASSPPIGAGDNEQYF
-,TRBV3-1/TRBV3-2,-,TRBJ1-2,TGTGCCAGCAGCCCCACAGAACTCTATGGCTACACCTTC,CASSPTELYGYTF
-,TRBV9,-,TRBJ2-3,TGTGCCAGCAGCGTAGACCAGCGCCGCACAGATACGCAGTATTTT,CASSVDQRRTDTQYF
TRBD1,TRBV6-5,-,TRBJ1-2,TGTGCCAGCAGTTACTCGGCGGGACAGGGTATAGGGGGCTACACCTTC,CASSYSAGQGIGGYTF
-,TRBV11-3,few,TRBJ1-6,TGTGCCAGCAGCTTAGAACAGGGTGGAAGCTCCTATAATTCACCCCTCCACTTT,CASSLEQGGSSYNSPLHF
-,TRBV30,-,TRBJ1-2,TGTGCCTGGAGTCCTGGGACTCCCGGCTACACCTTC,CAWSPGTPGYTF
-,TRBV7-2,few,TRBJ1-1,TGTGCCAGCAGCTTAGAGAACCAGGGAAGGGCTGAAGCTTTCTTT,CASSLENQGRAEAFF
-,TRBV18,-,TRBJ2-1,TGTGCCAGCTCACCTCGCCGGAGCTCCTACAATGAGCAGTTCTTC,CASSPRRSSYNEQFF
-,TRBV12-3/TRBV12-4,-,TRBJ1-1,TGTGCCAGCCAGACAGACATGAACACTGAAGCTTTCTTT,CASQTDMNTEAFF
TRBD1,TRBV5-5,-,TRBJ2-3,TGTGCCAGCGGGGCCCAGGGGGCCTCCGCAGATACGCAGTATTTT,CASGAQGASADTQYF
-,TRBV10-3,-,TRBJ2-5,TGTGCCATCAGTGGCTCCTCCTCGGGTCAAGAGACCCAGTACTTC,CAISGSSSGQETQYF
-,TRBV29-1,-,TRBJ1-5,TGCAGCGTTGCTCAAGGCGGGGGGAGAGATCAGCCCCAGCATTTT,CSVAQGGGRDQPQHF
-,TRBV18,-,TRBJ1-4,TGTGCCAGCTCACCGCGACAGGCTGATGAAAAACTGTTTTTT,CASSPRQADEKLFF
TRBD2,TRBV29-1,-,TRBJ2-5,TGCAGCGTGGGACGGGGGGGCTCCCAAGAGACCCAGTACTTC,CSVGRGGSQETQYF
-,TRBV3-1/TRBV3-2,-,TRBJ1-5,TGTGCCAGCAGCCAAGAAGGGGCCCCGAGCAATCAGCCCCAGCATTTT,CASSQEGAPSNQPQHF
-,TRBV12-2,-,TRBJ2-1,TGTGCAAGTCGCCATACCTTCGGCAATGAGCAGTTCTTC,CASRHTFGNEQFF
-,TRBV12-5,few,TRBJ1-1,TGTGCTAGTGGTTTGGTACCGTCTTCCGGGGCTTTCTTT,CASGLVPSSGAFF
TRBD1,TRBV5-8,few,TRBJ2-3,TGTGCCAGCAGCTTGACCGGACAGGAGGCAGATACGCAGTATTTT,CASSLTGQEADTQYF
-,TRBV7-2,-,TRBJ2-7,TGTGCCAGCAGCTACCAGACAGGAGCGAGCTCCTACGAGCAGTACTTC,CASSYQTGASSYEQYF
-,TRBV18,once,TRBJ1-6,TGTGCCAGCTCACCGACAGATTATAATTCACCCCTCCACTTT,CASSPTDYNSPLHF
TRBD1,TRBV5-1,few,TRBJ2-2,TGCGCCAGCAGCTTCCAGGGGGCGAGCACCGGGGAGCTGTTTTTT,CASSFQGASTGELFF
TRBD1,TRBV11-3,-,TRBJ1-1,TGTGCCAGCAGCCCGGGACAGGTGAACACTGAAGCTTTCTTT,CASSPGQVNTEAFF
-,TRBV5-1,few,TRBJ1-1,TGCGCCAGCAGCTTGTCCGGCAGGGCGGGGGGTGAAGCTTTCTTT,CASSLSGRAGGEAFF
-,TRBV3-1/TRBV3-2,-,TRBJ2-1,TGTGCCAGCAGCCAAGATACGCGGGGAGCGAGCAATGAGCAGTTCTTC,CASSQDTRGASNEQFF
-,TRBV12-5,-,TRBJ1-5,TGTGCTAGTGGATCCACAGGGATAGGTAATCAGCCCCAGCATTTT,CASGSTGIGNQPQHF
TRBD2,TRBV7-3,-,TRBJ2-1,TGTGCCAGCAGCTTAACCCCAGCGGGGAGAGGGAATGAGCAGTTCTTC,CASSLTPAGRGNEQFF
TRBD2,TRBV2,-,TRBJ2-7,TGTGCCAGCAGGGGCCAGTTAGGTAGCGGGTCCCAACTAAGCTCCTACGAGCAGTACTTC,CASRGQLGSGSQLSSYEQYF
-,TRBV6-2/TRBV6-3,few,TRBJ2-7,TGTGCCAGCAGTTACTCGAGAGGGCACGAGCAGTACTTC,CASSYSRGHEQYF
-,TRBV2,-,TRBJ2-6,TGTGCCAGCAGTGATTGGGCCTCTGGGGCCAACGTCCTGACTTTC,CASSDWASGANVLTF
TRBD2,TRBV7-2,-,TRBJ2-7,TGTGCCAGCAGCTCGGGACTAGATCCCCTCGAGCAGTACTTC,CASSSGLDPLEQYF
-,TRBV2,few,TRBJ1-2,TGTGCCAGCAGGGACAACAGGGCCCCGGGCTACACCTTC,CASRDNRAPGYTF
TRBD1,TRBV5-6,-,TRBJ2-1,TGTGCCAGCAGCTTGGCCCGCCGGGACAGGTCTTACAATGAGCAGTTCTTC,CASSLARRDRSYNEQFF
TRBD1,TRBV7-3,-,TRBJ1-1,TGTGCCAGCAAATTAAGGGGAGGGACCGGGACAGGGCTGGCTTTCTTT,CASKLRGGTGTGLAFF
-,TRBV7-2,-,TRBJ2-7,TGTGCCAGCAGCCCCGCCAGGTCGACCTACGAGCAGTACTTC,CASSPARSTYEQYF
TRBD1,TRBV27,-,TRBJ1-2,TGTGCCAGCAGTTTGGCCACAGGGGTAGGGGGCTACACCTTC,CASSLATGVGGYTF
TRBD1,TRBV3-1/TRBV3-2,many,TRBJ1-5,TGTGCCAGCAGCCCTCACGCGACAGGGGGCAGTCAGCCCCAGCATTTT,CASSPHATGGSQPQHF
-,TRBV7-8,-,TRBJ1-5,TGTGCCAGCAGCAGGACTGATTCCAATCAGCCCCAGCATTTT,CASSRTDSNQPQHF
TRBD1,TRBV6-2/TRBV6-3,once,TRBJ2-7,TGTGCCAGCAGTTTTCCCGGGACAGGGACCTACGAGCAGTACTTC,CASSFPGTGTYEQYF
-,TRBV6-5,-,TRBJ1-6,TGTGCCAGCATCGCCTATCCAGGATCACCCCTCCACTTT,CASIAYPGSPLHF
TRBD2,TRBV15,once,TRBJ2-1,TGTGCCACCAGCACCCGGGGGGAATACAATGAGCAGTTCTTC,CATSTRGEYNEQFF
TRBD1,TRBV19,-,TRBJ1-1,TGTGCCAGTTTCCCAGGGGGCGAGGGTAACACTGAAGCTTTCTTT,CASFPGGEGNTEAFF
TRBD1,TRBV4-1,-,TRBJ1-4,TGCGCCAGCAGCCCAGGGACAGGGCCTAGTGAAAAACTGTTTTTT,CASSPGTGPSEKLFF
-,TRBV18,once,TRBJ1-4,TGTGCCAGCTCACCGAGACAGGCGAATGAAAAACTGTTTTTT,CASSPRQANEKLFF
TRBD1,TRBV2,-,TRBJ1-2,TGTGCCAGCAGTGAAGGACAGGGGATCTATGGCTACACCTTC,CASSEGQGIYGYTF